This T cell receptor (beta chain) is from a study of identical twins. TCRdb reprocessed the 5' RACE reads via MiXCR and lists one record per CDR3 protein. The sample lists around 680,000 distinct CDR3 sequences, approximately 9% occurring once. This clonotype was recorded a few times. What it recognizes is unknown. General study points: The study found that models underestimated out-of-frame TCR alpha sharing in monozygotic twins.

These data were also filed under a second study, of yellow fever vaccine responses in identical twins.

The sequenced sample consisted of PBMCs. The source of this sequence is a young woman in good health.

In DNA, the CDR3 is TGCAGTGCTAGAACTAGCGGGAGGACCCAAGAGACCCAGTACTTC. It yields the protein CSARTSGRTQETQYF. The V gene is TRBV20-1, the J gene TRBJ2-5; 12 bases align to TRBD2. Germline CDR1 reads DFQATT; CDR2 reads SNEGSKA (reference sequence). With V trimmed by 2 bases and J by 1 base, 2 bases remained unmatched. This CDR3 region has 15 residues.